This T cell receptor (beta chain) was identified during a study of blood T cells in healthy people across ages. Together with a sample-barcoded 5' primer, a J-beta primer mix was included in a second PCR lasting roughly 7 to 11 cycles. TCRdb passed the 5' RACE reads through MiXCR, listing each CDR3 protein once. The sample shows roughly 1,700,000 distinct CDR3 sequences, 28% of them seen only once. The study, taken as a whole, reports: Unknown donor CMV status possibly confounded expanded clonotype changes. A roughly linear age-dependent decrease characterized TCR beta diversity per million T cells.

A single count supports this clonotype. Its matching antigen is unknown. The sequence derives from a woman in her twenties or thirties in good health. Sequencing was done on a sample of blood.

In nucleotides, the CDR3 is TGCAGTGTCAAGGGACGGACGACTCGTAATGAGCAGTTCTTC. Translating it yields CSVKGRTTRNEQFF. The chain employs TRBV20-1 and TRBJ2-1; possibly TRBD1 or TRBD2 for D (5 bases each). Per germline, CDR1 DFQATT and CDR2 SNEGSKA (reference sequence). This CDR3 has 14 residues. Trimming stripped 7 bases from V and 7 bases from J, with 20 bases between.